The sequence of this T cell receptor beta chain was determined in a study of molecular identifiers for immune sequencing clone quantification. Overall study: Replicate RNA came from 20,000 or 100,000 naive CD8 cells and was split five ways, and four parts were sequenced.

This clonotype was recorded only once. CD8+CD4-CCR7+CD45RA+ cells were sorted as naive CD8 T cells. The CDR3 consists of 19 residues. V shed 2 bases and J 7 bases; nucleotides not matched to a gene: 19. The germline CDR1 and CDR2 sequences are SGHDN and FVKESK. Methods described previously, with TCR primers listed, were used for bulk TCR libraries. TCRdb independently ran MiXCR on the PCR reads; one entry per CDR3 protein. Of hundreds of thousands of distinct CDR3 sequences in the sample, 25% were seen once. The sample was naive CD8+ T cells from blood, with Jurkat cell RNA spiked in. Subset of the sample: FACS-sorted CD8+CD4-CCR7+CD45RA+ naive T cells. The clonotype originates from a human donor in good health. Some libraries in this study had Jurkat cell RNA spiked in. The chain is built from TRBV14 and TRBJ2-5; 10 bases line up with TRBD2. CDR3 in DNA: TGTGCCAGCAGCCAATGGCAGGCTAGCGGGGGCCGTGAACCCGGGACCCAGTACTTC. It codes for CASSQWQASGGREPGTQYF.